The 4 T cell receptor beta chains given below trace back to one sample, sequenced in a study of tumor and adjacent non-tumor tissue in lung cancer. No cell sorting was done before RNA was extracted from the tissue. Distant lung tissue was collected more than 3 cm away from the tumor edge. TCRbeta libraries were built with three rounds of nested PCR, modified from ARM-PCR. TCRdb reprocessed the multiplex PCR reads via MiXCR and lists one record per CDR3 protein. There are some 100,000 distinct CDR3 sequences in the sample; 75% to 85% occur only once, and about 29% lies in the top ten. Sequencing was done on a sample of distant non-tumor lung tissue. These receptors were collected from a man aged 60 to 75 with small cell lung cancer.

This clonotype was observed at least ten times. The CDR3 sequence: CASSLWQANTEAFF. The CDR3 DNA is TGTGCCAGCAGCTTGTGGCAGGCGAACACTGAAGCTTTCTTT. The chain couples TRBV5-8 to TRBJ1-1; D is unclear. The CDR3 extends over 14 amino acids. V was pared by 1 base and J by 1 base, with 8 bases between. Germline V CDR1 and CDR2: SGHTS, YDEGEE.

This clonotype appeared many times. The chain carries TRBV4-2 and TRBJ2-5; possibly TRBD1 for D (5 bases). V lost 0 bases and J lost 9, with 11 bases in between. Germline V gene sequence: CDR1 LGHNA, CDR2 YNFKEQ. The CDR3 is 13 amino acids. The CDR3 sequence is CASSQDVKGSQYF. CDR3 DNA: TGTGCCAGCAGCCAAGATGTAAAGGGGTCCCAGTACTTC.

For this clonotype: The junction differs from germline at one of its ends, possibly a read error. This chain uses TRBV11-2 with TRBJ2-1; possibly TRBD1 for D (5 bases). This CDR3 spans 17 amino acids. Germline values: CDR1 SGHAT, CDR2 FQNNGV. The CDR3 protein is CASSLVTAQITYNEQLF. Written as DNA, the CDR3 is TGTGCCAGCAGCTTAGTGACAGCCCAGATCACCTACAATGAGCAGCTCTTC. The variable domain in full, with the rest retrieved from reference TRBV11-2 and TRBJ2-1, is EAGVAQSPRYKIIEKRQSVAFWCNPISGHATLYWYQQILGQGPKLLIQFQNNGVVDDSQLPKDRFSAERLKGVDSTLKIQPAKLEDSAVYLCASSLVTAQITYNEQLFGPGTRLTVL.

This clonotype appeared a few times. The rearrangement joins TRBV28 to TRBJ2-2, with 7 bases matching TRBD1. V lost 7 bases to trimming and J lost 5 bases; unmatched junction nucleotides: 7. The CDR3 is 14 residues long. Germline V gene data show CDR1 as MDHEN and CDR2 as SYDVKM. As DNA, the CDR3 is TGTGCCAGCACCTACAGGGGACGGACCGGGGAGCTGTTTTTT. As protein: CASTYRGRTGELFF.